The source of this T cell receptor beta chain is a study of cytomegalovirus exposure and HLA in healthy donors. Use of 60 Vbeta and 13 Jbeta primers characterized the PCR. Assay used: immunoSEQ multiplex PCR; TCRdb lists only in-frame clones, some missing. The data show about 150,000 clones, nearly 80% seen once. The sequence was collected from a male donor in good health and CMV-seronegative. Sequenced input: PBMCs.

In nucleotides, the CDR3 is TGTGCCAGCAGCCGGCATGGCCGGGACAGAAGCACAGATACGCAGTATTTT. This codes for CASSRHGRDRSTDTQYF. This sequence joins TRBV7-2 and TRBJ2-3, with 7 bases that match TRBD1. Germline-derived CDR1 and CDR2 are SGHTA and FQGNSA. V shed 5 bases, J shed 0 bases, and the junction held 11 bases outside the gene matches. The length of the CDR3 is 17 residues.